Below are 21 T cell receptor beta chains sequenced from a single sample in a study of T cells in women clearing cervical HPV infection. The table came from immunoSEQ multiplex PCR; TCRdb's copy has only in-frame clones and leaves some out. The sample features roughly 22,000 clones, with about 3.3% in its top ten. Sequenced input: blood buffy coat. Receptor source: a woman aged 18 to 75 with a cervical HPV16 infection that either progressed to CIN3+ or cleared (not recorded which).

The CDR3 loop reads CSAAPNGCLWGLAGLYEQYF. CDR3 DNA, as far as it was read: TGCAGTGCTGCCCCTAACGGGTGTTTGTGGGGACTAGCGGGTCTTTACGAG. The J gene is TRBJ2-7, the V gene TRBV20-1, with TRBD2 matching 12 bases. The read finishes 3 residues shy of the CDR3 end, and the germline J gene is used to complete it. V shed 5 bases and J 4 bases; nucleotides not matched to a gene: 24. The CDR3 extends over 20 amino acids. The germline gives CDR1 DFQATT, CDR2 SNEGSKA (reference sequence).

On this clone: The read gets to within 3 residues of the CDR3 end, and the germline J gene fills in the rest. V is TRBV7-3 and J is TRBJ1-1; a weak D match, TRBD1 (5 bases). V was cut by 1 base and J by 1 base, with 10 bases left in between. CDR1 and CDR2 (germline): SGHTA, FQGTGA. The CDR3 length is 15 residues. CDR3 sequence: CASSLNAGSNTEAFF. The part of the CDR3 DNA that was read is TGTGCCAGCAGCTTAAACGCAGGGTCGAACACTGAA.

The part of the CDR3 DNA that was read is TGTGCCAGCAGCGTCAGCGGGAGTACATCCTACAATGAG. This encodes CASSVSGSTSYNE. The full-length CDR3 reads as CASSVSGSTSYNEQFF. The genes are TRBV4-2 and TRBJ2-1; 8 positions match TRBD2. The observed sequence ends 3 residues before the CDR3 terminus, with the missing tail filled in from the germline J gene. The length of the CDR3 is 16 residues. Germline trimming cut 5 bases from V and 1 base from J; bases unmatched to any gene: 7. The germline V gene encodes CDR1 LGHNA and CDR2 YNFKEQ.

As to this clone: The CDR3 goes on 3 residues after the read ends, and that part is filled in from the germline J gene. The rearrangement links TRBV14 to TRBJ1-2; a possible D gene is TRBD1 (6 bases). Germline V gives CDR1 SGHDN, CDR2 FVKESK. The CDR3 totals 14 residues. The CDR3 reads CASSQAMEGGGYTF. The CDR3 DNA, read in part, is TGTGCCAGCAGCCAAGCCATGGAAGGGGGAGGC.

CDR3 DNA (partial): TGTGCCAGTAGTAACCTACAGGGAAATGAG. It translates to CASSNLQGNE. The full CDR3 protein is CASSNLQGNEQFF. This chain links TRBV19 with TRBJ2-1; TRBD1 might be the D (6 bases). The read ends 3 residues shy of where the CDR3 ends; the end is completed using the germline J gene. Trimming removed 4 bases from V and 7 bases from J, with 11 bases in between. Germline V gene sequence: CDR1 LNHDA, CDR2 SQIVND (reference sequence). This CDR3 is 13 amino acids long. The variable domain in full, with the rest retrieved from reference TRBV19 and TRBJ2-1, is DGGITQSPKYLFRKEGQNVTLSCEQNLNHDAMYWYRQDPGQGLRLIYYSQIVNDFQKGDIAEGYSVSREKKESFPLTVTSAQKNPTAFYLCASSNLQGNEQFFGPGTRLTVL.

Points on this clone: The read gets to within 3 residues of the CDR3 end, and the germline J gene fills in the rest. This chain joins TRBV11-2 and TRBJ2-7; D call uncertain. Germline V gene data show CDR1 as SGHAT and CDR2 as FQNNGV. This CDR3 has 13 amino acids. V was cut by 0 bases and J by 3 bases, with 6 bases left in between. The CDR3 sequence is CASSLDVFYEQYF. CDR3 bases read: TGTGCCAGCAGCTTAGATGTATTCTACGAG.

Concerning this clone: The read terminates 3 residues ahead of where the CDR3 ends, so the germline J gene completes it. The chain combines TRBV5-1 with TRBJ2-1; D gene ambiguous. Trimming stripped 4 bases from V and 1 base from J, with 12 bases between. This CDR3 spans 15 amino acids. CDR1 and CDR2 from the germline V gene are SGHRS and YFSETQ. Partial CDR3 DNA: TGCGCCAGCAGCCCCGGTGGCGGTTCCTACAATGAG. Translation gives CASSPGGGSYNE. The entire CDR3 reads CASSPGGGSYNEQFF. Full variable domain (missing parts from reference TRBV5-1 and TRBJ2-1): KAGVTQTPRYLIKTRGQQVTLSCSPISGHRSVSWYQQTPGQGLQFLFEYFSETQRNKGNFPGRFSGRQFSNSRSEMNVSTLELGDSALYLCASSPGGGSYNEQFFGPGTRLTVL.

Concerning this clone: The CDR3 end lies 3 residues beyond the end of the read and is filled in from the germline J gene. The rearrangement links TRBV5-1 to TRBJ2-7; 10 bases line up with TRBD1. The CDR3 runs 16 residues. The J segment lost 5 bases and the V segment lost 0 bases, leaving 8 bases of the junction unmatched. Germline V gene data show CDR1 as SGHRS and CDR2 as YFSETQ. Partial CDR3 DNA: TGCGCCAGCAGCTTGGGCAGACAGGGGGCATCGGACGAG. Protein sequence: CASSLGRQGASDE. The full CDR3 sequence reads CASSLGRQGASDEQYF.

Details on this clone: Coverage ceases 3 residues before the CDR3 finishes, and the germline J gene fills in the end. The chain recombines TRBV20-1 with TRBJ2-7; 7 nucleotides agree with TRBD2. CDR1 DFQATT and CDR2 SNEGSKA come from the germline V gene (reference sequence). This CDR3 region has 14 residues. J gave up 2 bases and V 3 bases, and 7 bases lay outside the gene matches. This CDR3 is CSASGRRGTYEQYF. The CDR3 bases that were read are TGCAGTGCTAGCGGGAGGAGGGGCACCTACGAG.

CDR3 DNA (partial): TGTGCCAGCAGTGAATTTTCGGGGGACAATGAG. It translates to CASSEFSGDNE. The full CDR3 protein reads CASSEFSGDNEQFF. This rearrangement joins TRBV6-1 to TRBJ2-1, with TRBD2 as a possible D gene (6 bases). The read halts 3 residues ahead of the CDR3 end, with the missing end drawn from the germline J gene. CDR3 size: 14 residues. CDR1 and CDR2 from the germline V gene are MNHNS and SASEGT. V was clipped by 2 bases and J by 5 bases, with 10 bases between them.

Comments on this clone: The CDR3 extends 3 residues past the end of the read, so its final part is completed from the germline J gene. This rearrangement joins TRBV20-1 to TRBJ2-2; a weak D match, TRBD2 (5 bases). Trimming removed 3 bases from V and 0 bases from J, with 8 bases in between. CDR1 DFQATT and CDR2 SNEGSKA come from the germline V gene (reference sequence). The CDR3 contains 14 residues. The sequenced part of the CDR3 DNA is TGCAGTGCTAGTCCGGGGTCGAACACCGGGGAG. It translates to CSASPGSNTGE. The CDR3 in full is CSASPGSNTGELFF.

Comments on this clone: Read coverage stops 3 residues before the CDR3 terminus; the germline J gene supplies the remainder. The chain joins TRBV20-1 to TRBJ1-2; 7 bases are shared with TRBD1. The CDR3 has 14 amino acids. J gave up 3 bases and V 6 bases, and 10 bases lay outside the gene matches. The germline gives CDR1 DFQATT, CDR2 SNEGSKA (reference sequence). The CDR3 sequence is CSASQYRGDYGYTF. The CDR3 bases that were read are TGCAGTGCCAGCCAGTACAGGGGAGACTATGGC.

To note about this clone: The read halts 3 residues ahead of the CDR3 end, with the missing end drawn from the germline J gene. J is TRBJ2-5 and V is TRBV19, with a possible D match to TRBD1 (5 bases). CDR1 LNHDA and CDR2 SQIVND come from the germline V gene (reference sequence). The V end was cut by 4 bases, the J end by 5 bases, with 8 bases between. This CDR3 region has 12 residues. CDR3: CASSTPGETQYF. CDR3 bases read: TGTGCCAGTAGTACACCAGGGGAGACC.

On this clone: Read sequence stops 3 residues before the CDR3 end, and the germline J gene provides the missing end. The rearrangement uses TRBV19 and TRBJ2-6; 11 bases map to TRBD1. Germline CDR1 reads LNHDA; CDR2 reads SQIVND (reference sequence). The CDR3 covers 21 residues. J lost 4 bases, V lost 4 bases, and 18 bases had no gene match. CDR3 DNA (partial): TGTGCCAGTAGTAGCTGGACAGGGGGCCTCTTCGGGGCAGGAGGGGCCAACGTC. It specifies CASSSWTGGLFGAGGANV. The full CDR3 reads CASSSWTGGLFGAGGANVLTF.

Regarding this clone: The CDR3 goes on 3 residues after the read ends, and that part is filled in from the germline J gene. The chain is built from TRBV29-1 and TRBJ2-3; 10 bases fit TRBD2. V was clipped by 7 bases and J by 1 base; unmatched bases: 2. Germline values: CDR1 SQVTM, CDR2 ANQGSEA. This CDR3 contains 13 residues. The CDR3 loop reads CSAGTSGTDTQYF. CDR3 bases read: TGCAGCGCCGGGACTAGCGGCACAGATACG.

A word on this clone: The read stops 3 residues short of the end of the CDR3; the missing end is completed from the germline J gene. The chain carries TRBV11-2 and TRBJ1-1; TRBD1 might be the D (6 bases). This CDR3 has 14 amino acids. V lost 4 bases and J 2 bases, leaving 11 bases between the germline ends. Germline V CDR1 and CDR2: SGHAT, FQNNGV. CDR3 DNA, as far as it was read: TGTGCCAGCAGCTGGGAACAGGGAAACACTGAA. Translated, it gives CASSWEQGNTE. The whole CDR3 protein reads CASSWEQGNTEAFF.

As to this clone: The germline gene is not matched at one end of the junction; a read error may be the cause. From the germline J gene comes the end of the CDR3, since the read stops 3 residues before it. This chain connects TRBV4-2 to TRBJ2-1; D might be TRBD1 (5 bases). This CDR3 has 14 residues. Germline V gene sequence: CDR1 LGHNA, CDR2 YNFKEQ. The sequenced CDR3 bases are TGTGCCAACAGCCAAGATCAGCCAGGGAATGAG. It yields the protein CANSQDQPGNE. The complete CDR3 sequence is CANSQDQPGNEQFF.

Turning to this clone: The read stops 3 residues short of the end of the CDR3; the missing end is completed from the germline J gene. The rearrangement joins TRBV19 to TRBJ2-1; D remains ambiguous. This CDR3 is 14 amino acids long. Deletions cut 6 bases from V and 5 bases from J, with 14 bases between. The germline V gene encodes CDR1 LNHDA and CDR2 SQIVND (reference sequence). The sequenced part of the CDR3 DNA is TGTGCCAGTAGCAATGGCCATTTAAACAATGAG. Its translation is CASSNGHLNNE. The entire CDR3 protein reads CASSNGHLNNEQFF.

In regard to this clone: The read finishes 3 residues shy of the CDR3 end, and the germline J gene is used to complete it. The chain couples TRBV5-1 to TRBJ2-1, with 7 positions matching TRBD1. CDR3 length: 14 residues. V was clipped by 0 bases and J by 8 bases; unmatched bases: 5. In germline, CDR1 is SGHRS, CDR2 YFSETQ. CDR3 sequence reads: CASSLGQGSYEQFF. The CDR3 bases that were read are TGCGCCAGCAGCTTGGGACAGGGTTCATATGAG.

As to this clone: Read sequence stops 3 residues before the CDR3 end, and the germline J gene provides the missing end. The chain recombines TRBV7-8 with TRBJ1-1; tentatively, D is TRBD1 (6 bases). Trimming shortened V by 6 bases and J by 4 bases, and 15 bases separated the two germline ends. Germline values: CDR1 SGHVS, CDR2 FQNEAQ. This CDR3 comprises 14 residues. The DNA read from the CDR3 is TGTGCCAGCAGAAAAAACAGGGCTGGCACTGAA. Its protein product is CASRKNRAGTE. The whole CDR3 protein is CASRKNRAGTEAFF.

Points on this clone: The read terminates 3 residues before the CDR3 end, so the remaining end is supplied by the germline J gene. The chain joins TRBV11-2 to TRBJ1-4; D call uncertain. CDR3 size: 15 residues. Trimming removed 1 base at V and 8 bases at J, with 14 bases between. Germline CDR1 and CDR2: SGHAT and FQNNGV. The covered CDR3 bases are TGTGCCAGCAGCTTAGGGACTAATTACGGGGAAAAA. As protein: CASSLGTNYGEK. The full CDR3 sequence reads CASSLGTNYGEKLFF.